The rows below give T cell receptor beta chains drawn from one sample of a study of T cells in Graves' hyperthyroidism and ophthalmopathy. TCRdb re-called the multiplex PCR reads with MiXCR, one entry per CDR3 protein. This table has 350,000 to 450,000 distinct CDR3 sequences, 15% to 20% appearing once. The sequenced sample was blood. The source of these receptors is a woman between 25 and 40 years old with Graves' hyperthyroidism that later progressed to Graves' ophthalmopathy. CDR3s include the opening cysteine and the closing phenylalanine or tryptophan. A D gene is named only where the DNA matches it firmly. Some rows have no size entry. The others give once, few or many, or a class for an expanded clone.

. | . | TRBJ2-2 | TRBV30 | TGTGCCTGGAGTGTACTATACGGGGAGCTGTTTTTT | CAWSVLYGELFF
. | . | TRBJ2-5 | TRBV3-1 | TGTGCCAGCAGCCAGACAGTGCAAGAGACCCAGTACTTC | CASSQTVQETQYF
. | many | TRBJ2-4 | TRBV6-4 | TGTGCCAGCAGAAAGACGGTCTTCACCGTTTGTCCCCGGATCTTAGCCAAAAACATTCAGTACTTC | CASRKTVFTVCPRILAKNIQYF
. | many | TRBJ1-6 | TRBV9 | TGTGCCAGCAGCGTAGGCGGCTCCCCCAATTCACCCCTCCACTTT | CASSVGGSPNSPLHF
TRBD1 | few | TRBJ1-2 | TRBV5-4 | TGTGCCAGCAGCTTCTCCGGACAGGGCTATGGCTACACCTTC | CASSFSGQGYGYTF
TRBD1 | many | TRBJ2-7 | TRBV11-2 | TGTGCCAGCAGCTTGGACAGGGTAGTAACCCACGAGCAGTACTTC | CASSLDRVVTHEQYF
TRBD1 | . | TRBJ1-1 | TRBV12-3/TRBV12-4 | TGTGCCAGCAGTTGGGACAGGAAGGACACTGAAGCTTTCTTT | CASSWDRKDTEAFF
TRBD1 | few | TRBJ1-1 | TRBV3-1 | TGTGCCAGCAGCCGGAGGGACAGGGTGAACACTGAAGCTTTCTTT | CASSRRDRVNTEAFF
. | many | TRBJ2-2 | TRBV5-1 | TGCGCCAGCAGCTTGGGTAGTACTGGTAGCACCGGGGAGCTGTTTTTT | CASSLGSTGSTGELFF
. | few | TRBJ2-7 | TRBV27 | TGTGCCAGCAGTTTGAGTACTAACTACGAGCAGTACTTC | CASSLSTNYEQYF
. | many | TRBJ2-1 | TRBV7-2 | TGTGCCAGCAGCTCTCCCACTAGGAACAGGGTCTACAATGAGCAGTTCTTC | CASSSPTRNRVYNEQFF
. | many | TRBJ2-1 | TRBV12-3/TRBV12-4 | TGTGCCAGCAGTTTCCTAGCCGCACATGAGCAGTTCTTC | CASSFLAAHEQFF
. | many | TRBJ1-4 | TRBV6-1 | TGTGCCAGCAGCCGCTCCCAGGGGAAGAATGAAAAACTGTTTTTT | CASSRSQGKNEKLFF
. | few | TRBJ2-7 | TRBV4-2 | TGTGCCAGCAGCCAAGGTTCCAACGAGCAGTACTTC | CASSQGSNEQYF
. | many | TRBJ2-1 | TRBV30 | TGTGCCTGGAGTAATATTAACAGCGATGAGCAGTTCTTC | CAWSNINSDEQFF
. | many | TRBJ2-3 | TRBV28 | TGTGCCAGCAGTTCCATCGGTGACATCACGGCAGATACGCAGTATTTT | CASSSIGDITADTQYF
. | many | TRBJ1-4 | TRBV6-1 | TGTGCCAGCAGTCGGGACCGTTATGAAAAACTGTTTTTT | CASSRDRYEKLFF
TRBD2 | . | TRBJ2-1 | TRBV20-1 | TGCAGTGCTAGAAGGCTAGCGGGCCCCAGCTCCTACAATGAGCAGTTCTTC | CSARRLAGPSSYNEQFF
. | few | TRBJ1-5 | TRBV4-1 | TGCGCCAGCAGCCAACCGGGACATTACAATCAGCCCCAGCATTTT | CASSQPGHYNQPQHF
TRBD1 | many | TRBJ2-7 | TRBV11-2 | TGTGCCAGCAGCACAACCGGGACAGGGGGCTACGAGCAGTACTTC | CASSTTGTGGYEQYF
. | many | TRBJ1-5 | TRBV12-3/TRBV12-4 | TGTGCCAGCAGTTTTTTTTCAACGGGTCAGCCCCAGCATTTT | CASSFFSTGQPQHF
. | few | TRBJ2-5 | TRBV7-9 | TGTGCCAGCAGCTTTCTTCGGGGCGGAGAGTCAGAGACCCAGCACTTC | CASSFLRGGESETQHF
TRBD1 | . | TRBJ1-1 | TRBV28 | TGTGCCAGCAAAACAGGGGTCCCCACTGAAGCTTTCTTT | CASKTGVPTEAFF
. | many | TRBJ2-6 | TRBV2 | TGTGCCAGCTCAGATCAGACTGGGGCCAACGTCCTGACTTTC | CASSDQTGANVLTF
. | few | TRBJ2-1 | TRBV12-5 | TGTGCTAGTGGTCCCCCTCCCAGGGGTTATCCCTACAATGAGCAGTTCTTC | CASGPPPRGYPYNEQFF
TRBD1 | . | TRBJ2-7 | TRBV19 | TGTGCCAGAACGACAGGGAAGTTCACCTACGAGCAGTACTTC | CARTTGKFTYEQYF
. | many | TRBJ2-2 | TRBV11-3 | TGTGCCAGCAGCTATAGTTGGACCGGGGAGCTGTTTTTT | CASSYSWTGELFF
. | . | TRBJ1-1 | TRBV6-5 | TGTGCCAGCAGTTACTCGCCGGGGACGAGAGCTTTCTTT | CASSYSPGTRAFF
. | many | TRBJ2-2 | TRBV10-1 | TGCGCCAGCAGTGGATCTCCGACAGGATGGAACACCGGGGAGCTGTTTTTT | CASSGSPTGWNTGELFF
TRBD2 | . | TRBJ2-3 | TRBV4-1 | TGCGCCAGCAGCCGAGGACTAGCGGGAGCCGGCGAGGGAGATACGCAGTATTTT | CASSRGLAGAGEGDTQYF
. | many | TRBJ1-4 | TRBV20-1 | TGCAGTGCTAGAGACTCTGGGGGGGATGAAAAACTGTTTTTT | CSARDSGGDEKLFF
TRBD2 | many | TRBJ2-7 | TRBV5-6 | TGTGCCAGCAGCCTTGGACTAGCGGGAGCATACGAGCAGTACTTC | CASSLGLAGAYEQYF